A selection of T cell receptor beta chains follows, all from one sample in a study of blood T cells in healthy people across ages. TCRdb called the 5' RACE reads again in MiXCR, with one record for every CDR3 protein. The data contain approximately 800,000 distinct CDR3 sequences, about 55% of them singletons. The sample comprised blood. The source of these receptors is a man older than 75 in good health. CDR3s include the opening cysteine and the closing phenylalanine or tryptophan. The order of the fields is V gene, D gene, J gene, clone size, CDR3 protein, CDR3 DNA. A D gene is named only where the DNA matches it firmly. Not every row has a clone size; where given, it reads once, few, many or a size class.

v_call: TRBV3-1; d_call: .; j_call: TRBJ2-7; clone_size: .; cdr3_aa: CASSQLQGYEQYF; cdr3_nt: TGTGCCAGCAGCCAATTACAGGGCTACGAGCAGTACTTC
v_call: TRBV7-3; d_call: TRBD2; j_call: TRBJ2-5; clone_size: .; cdr3_aa: CASSPTSGVQETQYF; cdr3_nt: TGTGCCAGCAGCCCCACTAGCGGGGTCCAAGAGACCCAGTACTTC
v_call: TRBV3-1; d_call: TRBD1; j_call: TRBJ2-7; clone_size: few; cdr3_aa: CASSQDDGTGSYEQYF; cdr3_nt: TGTGCCAGCAGCCAAGATGACGGGACAGGTTCCTACGAGCAGTACTTC
v_call: TRBV6-5; d_call: TRBD2; j_call: TRBJ2-1; clone_size: few; cdr3_aa: CASRTPLATGGEQFF; cdr3_nt: TGTGCCAGCAGAACTCCACTAGCGACCGGGGGGGAGCAGTTCTTC
v_call: TRBV7-2; d_call: .; j_call: TRBJ2-5; clone_size: .; cdr3_aa: CASSRGRGAETQYF; cdr3_nt: TGTGCCAGCAGCCGCGGCAGGGGTGCCGAGACCCAGTACTTC
v_call: TRBV10-2; d_call: .; j_call: TRBJ1-5; clone_size: .; cdr3_aa: CASSGIERLSNQPQHF; cdr3_nt: TGCGCCAGCAGTGGGATAGAAAGACTTAGCAATCAGCCCCAGCATTTT
v_call: TRBV20-1; d_call: TRBD2; j_call: TRBJ2-1; clone_size: few; cdr3_aa: CSARDLSGTSGNEQFF; cdr3_nt: TGCAGTGCTAGAGATCTGAGCGGGACTTCGGGGAATGAGCAGTTCTTC
v_call: TRBV29-1; d_call: .; j_call: TRBJ2-1; clone_size: few; cdr3_aa: CSVLPNEQFF; cdr3_nt: TGCAGCGTTCTTCCTAATGAGCAGTTCTTC
v_call: TRBV5-1; d_call: TRBD2; j_call: TRBJ2-3; clone_size: .; cdr3_aa: CASSLVRAGKDTQYF; cdr3_nt: TGCGCCAGCAGCTTGGTACGAGCGGGGAAAGATACGCAGTATTTT
v_call: TRBV20-1; d_call: .; j_call: TRBJ2-4; clone_size: few; cdr3_aa: CSAPAQNIQYF; cdr3_nt: TGCAGTGCTCCCGCCCAAAACATTCAGTACTTC
v_call: TRBV7-7; d_call: TRBD1; j_call: TRBJ2-3; clone_size: .; cdr3_aa: CASSFTGGTDTQYF; cdr3_nt: TGTGCTAGCAGCTTCACAGGGGGTACAGATACGCAGTATTTT
v_call: TRBV14; d_call: .; j_call: TRBJ2-1; clone_size: .; cdr3_aa: CASSRAAGFQFF; cdr3_nt: TGTGCCAGCAGCCGGGCGGCGGGATTCCAGTTCTTC
v_call: TRBV14; d_call: .; j_call: TRBJ2-1; clone_size: few; cdr3_aa: CASSQRISGTELYNEQFF; cdr3_nt: TGTGCCAGCAGCCAACGGATATCCGGGACGGAGTTGTACAATGAGCAGTTCTTC
v_call: TRBV5-5; d_call: .; j_call: TRBJ1-1; clone_size: .; cdr3_aa: CASSYQPVEGTEAFF; cdr3_nt: TGTGCCAGCAGCTACCAACCCGTTGAGGGCACTGAAGCTTTCTTT
v_call: TRBV13; d_call: .; j_call: TRBJ2-7; clone_size: few; cdr3_aa: CASSFTQYEQYF; cdr3_nt: TGTGCCAGCAGCTTCACCCAGTACGAGCAGTACTTC
v_call: TRBV12-3/TRBV12-4; d_call: TRBD2; j_call: TRBJ2-7; clone_size: .; cdr3_aa: CASCLAGGSHEQYF; cdr3_nt: TGTGCCAGCTGCCTAGCGGGAGGCAGCCACGAGCAGTACTTC
v_call: TRBV29-1; d_call: TRBD1; j_call: TRBJ2-7; clone_size: .; cdr3_aa: CSVAGTGVNDEQYF; cdr3_nt: TGCAGCGTAGCCGGGACAGGGGTTAACGACGAGCAGTACTTC
v_call: TRBV28; d_call: .; j_call: TRBJ1-5; clone_size: .; cdr3_aa: CASTGTPYSNQPQHF; cdr3_nt: TGTGCCAGCACCGGGACACCATATAGCAATCAGCCCCAGCATTTT
v_call: TRBV24-1; d_call: TRBD1; j_call: TRBJ1-1; clone_size: .; cdr3_aa: CATSDSRQGASTEAFF; cdr3_nt: TGTGCCACCAGTGATTCACGGCAGGGGGCAAGCACTGAAGCTTTCTTT
v_call: TRBV3-1; d_call: .; j_call: TRBJ2-5; clone_size: few; cdr3_aa: CASSQWQEETQYF; cdr3_nt: TGTGCCAGCAGCCAATGGCAGGAAGAGACCCAGTACTTC
v_call: TRBV7-2; d_call: .; j_call: TRBJ2-3; clone_size: .; cdr3_aa: CASSLASSRRYAYF; cdr3_nt: TGTGCCAGCAGCTTAGCTAGCAGCCGCAGATACGCGTATTTT
v_call: TRBV12-3/TRBV12-4; d_call: TRBD1; j_call: TRBJ2-5; clone_size: .; cdr3_aa: CASSPPSGTGKTQYF; cdr3_nt: TGTGCCAGCAGTCCACCATCCGGGACAGGGAAGACCCAGTACTTC
v_call: TRBV6-1; d_call: .; j_call: TRBJ2-2; clone_size: .; cdr3_aa: CASRDSPTNTGELFF; cdr3_nt: TGTGCCAGCAGGGATAGCCCGACGAACACCGGGGAGCTGTTTTTT
v_call: TRBV20-1; d_call: .; j_call: TRBJ2-7; clone_size: .; cdr3_aa: CSAQTASRQYF; cdr3_nt: TGCAGTGCTCAAACGGCGAGCCGGCAGTACTTC
v_call: TRBV5-1; d_call: TRBD1; j_call: TRBJ2-3; clone_size: .; cdr3_aa: CASSFRSGGDTQYF; cdr3_nt: TGCGCCAGCAGCTTCCGTTCAGGGGGAGATACGCAGTATTTT
v_call: TRBV2; d_call: .; j_call: TRBJ2-7; clone_size: .; cdr3_aa: CASRRTDNSYEQYF; cdr3_nt: TGTGCCAGCAGACGGACTGATAACTCCTACGAGCAGTACTTC
v_call: TRBV7-6; d_call: .; j_call: TRBJ2-1; clone_size: .; cdr3_aa: CASSPPGREQSSYNEQFF; cdr3_nt: TGTGCCAGCAGCCCTCCGGGACGCGAGCAAAGCTCCTACAATGAGCAGTTCTTC
v_call: TRBV29-1; d_call: .; j_call: TRBJ2-5; clone_size: .; cdr3_aa: CSVGRAQETQYF; cdr3_nt: TGCAGCGTTGGGCGGGCCCAAGAGACCCAGTACTTC
v_call: TRBV3-1; d_call: .; j_call: TRBJ2-1; clone_size: .; cdr3_aa: CASSRAPPNEQFF; cdr3_nt: TGTGCCAGCAGCCGCGCCCCCCCCAATGAGCAGTTCTTC
v_call: TRBV4-1; d_call: TRBD2; j_call: TRBJ2-1; clone_size: .; cdr3_aa: CASSQRTSGRRPYNEQFF; cdr3_nt: TGCGCCAGCAGCCAACGGACTAGCGGGAGGAGGCCCTACAATGAGCAGTTCTTC
v_call: TRBV20-1; d_call: .; j_call: TRBJ1-4; clone_size: .; cdr3_aa: CSAKRGGNEKLFF; cdr3_nt: TGCAGTGCTAAACGGGGCGGTAATGAAAAACTGTTTTTT
v_call: TRBV9; d_call: TRBD1; j_call: TRBJ1-2; clone_size: few; cdr3_aa: CASSVAGQGGGYTF; cdr3_nt: TGTGCCAGCAGCGTAGCGGGACAGGGTGGTGGCTACACCTTC
v_call: TRBV7-2; d_call: .; j_call: TRBJ1-4; clone_size: .; cdr3_aa: CASSSLVQGEKLFF; cdr3_nt: TGTGCCAGCAGCTCTTTAGTCCAAGGGGAAAAACTGTTTTTT
v_call: TRBV12-5; d_call: TRBD2; j_call: TRBJ2-1; clone_size: .; cdr3_aa: CASGLVSGKRYNEQFF; cdr3_nt: TGTGCTAGTGGTTTGGTTAGCGGGAAAAGGTACAATGAGCAGTTCTTC
v_call: TRBV29-1; d_call: TRBD2; j_call: TRBJ2-7; clone_size: .; cdr3_aa: CGVESLAGAEQYF; cdr3_nt: TGTGGCGTTGAGAGTCTAGCGGGAGCCGAGCAGTACTTC
v_call: TRBV7-3; d_call: .; j_call: TRBJ2-3; clone_size: few; cdr3_aa: CASSFTQSADTQYF; cdr3_nt: TGTGCCAGCAGCTTCACTCAGAGTGCAGATACGCAGTATTTT
v_call: TRBV6-5; d_call: .; j_call: TRBJ2-6; clone_size: .; cdr3_aa: CASSYQVSGANVLTF; cdr3_nt: TGTGCCAGCAGTTATCAGGTCTCTGGGGCCAACGTCCTGACTTTC
v_call: TRBV12-3/TRBV12-4; d_call: .; j_call: TRBJ1-2; clone_size: .; cdr3_aa: CASSPQRYGYTF; cdr3_nt: TGTGCCAGCAGTCCCCAGCGCTATGGCTACACCTTC
v_call: TRBV7-2; d_call: .; j_call: TRBJ1-2; clone_size: .; cdr3_aa: CASSAPAEGLYGYTF; cdr3_nt: TGTGCCAGCAGCGCCCCGGCGGAGGGACTCTATGGCTACACCTTC
v_call: TRBV2; d_call: TRBD1; j_call: TRBJ2-7; clone_size: once; cdr3_aa: CASRQGQGYEQYF; cdr3_nt: TGTGCCAGCCGACAGGGACAGGGCTACGAGCAGTACTTC
v_call: TRBV7-7; d_call: .; j_call: TRBJ2-1; clone_size: .; cdr3_aa: CASSSMGEPYNEQFF; cdr3_nt: TGTGCCAGCAGTTCGATGGGAGAACCCTACAATGAGCAGTTCTTC
v_call: TRBV9; d_call: .; j_call: TRBJ1-1; clone_size: once; cdr3_aa: CASSVWEGNTEAFF; cdr3_nt: TGTGCCAGCAGCGTATGGGAGGGCAACACTGAAGCTTTCTTT
v_call: TRBV6-5; d_call: TRBD2; j_call: TRBJ2-3; clone_size: .; cdr3_aa: CASSQGRLAGADTQYF; cdr3_nt: TGTGCCAGCAGTCAGGGCCGACTAGCGGGAGCAGATACGCAGTATTTT
v_call: TRBV13; d_call: TRBD1; j_call: TRBJ1-4; clone_size: .; cdr3_aa: CASSLVGTGQGAANEKLFF; cdr3_nt: TGTGCCAGCAGCTTAGTTGGCACCGGACAGGGTGCGGCTAATGAAAAACTGTTTTTT
v_call: TRBV9; d_call: TRBD2; j_call: TRBJ2-3; clone_size: once; cdr3_aa: CASSVGGGVERYAYF; cdr3_nt: TGTGCCAGCAGCGTAGGGGGGGGAGTGGAGAGATACGCGTATTTT
v_call: TRBV20-1; d_call: .; j_call: TRBJ1-2; clone_size: .; cdr3_aa: CSARAVRGVNYGYTF; cdr3_nt: TGCAGTGCTAGAGCGGTTCGCGGGGTTAACTATGGCTACACCTTC
v_call: TRBV29-1; d_call: .; j_call: TRBJ1-1; clone_size: few; cdr3_aa: CSGVNTEAFF; cdr3_nt: TGCAGCGGGGTGAACACTGAAGCTTTCTTT
v_call: TRBV24-1; d_call: TRBD2; j_call: TRBJ2-1; clone_size: few; cdr3_aa: CATSDFGTSGKKDEQFF; cdr3_nt: TGTGCCACCAGTGATTTCGGGACTAGCGGGAAGAAAGATGAGCAGTTCTTC
v_call: TRBV28; d_call: .; j_call: TRBJ2-3; clone_size: many; cdr3_aa: CASSFLSGTDTQYF; cdr3_nt: TGTGCCAGCAGTTTTTTGTCTGGCACAGATACGCAGTATTTT
v_call: TRBV6-5; d_call: .; j_call: TRBJ1-6; clone_size: .; cdr3_aa: CASSRSGKNNLPLHF; cdr3_nt: TGTGCCAGCAGTAGATCCGGGAAAAATAATTTACCCCTCCACTTT
v_call: TRBV20-1; d_call: TRBD1; j_call: TRBJ1-4; clone_size: .; cdr3_aa: CSAGDRTNEKLFF; cdr3_nt: TGCAGTGCCGGGGACAGAACTAATGAAAAACTGTTTTTT
v_call: TRBV4-2; d_call: .; j_call: TRBJ1-1; clone_size: .; cdr3_aa: CASSQARRTEAFF; cdr3_nt: TGTGCCAGCAGCCAAGCCCGCCGGACTGAAGCTTTCTTT
v_call: TRBV2; d_call: TRBD2; j_call: TRBJ2-7; clone_size: .; cdr3_aa: CASTRLGRGDEQYF; cdr3_nt: TGTGCCAGCACTCGACTAGGCCGGGGGGACGAGCAGTACTTC
v_call: TRBV20-1; d_call: TRBD2; j_call: TRBJ2-5; clone_size: .; cdr3_aa: CSQLAGGEETQYF; cdr3_nt: TGCAGTCAACTAGCGGGAGGAGAAGAGACCCAGTACTTC
v_call: TRBV9; d_call: TRBD2; j_call: TRBJ2-1; clone_size: .; cdr3_aa: CASSVVGGSSYNEQFF; cdr3_nt: TGTGCCAGCAGCGTAGTTGGCGGGAGCTCCTACAATGAGCAGTTCTTC
v_call: TRBV7-2; d_call: .; j_call: TRBJ2-6; clone_size: .; cdr3_aa: CASSLAAGDTSGTNVLTF; cdr3_nt: TGTGCCAGCAGCTTAGCGGCGGGGGACACCTCTGGGACCAACGTCCTGACTTTC
v_call: TRBV28; d_call: TRBD1; j_call: TRBJ2-1; clone_size: .; cdr3_aa: CASSSRGRRNEQFF; cdr3_nt: TGTGCCAGCAGTTCCAGGGGGCGAAGGAATGAGCAGTTCTTC
v_call: TRBV9; d_call: .; j_call: TRBJ2-2; clone_size: .; cdr3_aa: CASSGVRGNTGELFF; cdr3_nt: TGTGCCAGCAGCGGCGTACGGGGGAACACCGGGGAGCTGTTTTTT
v_call: TRBV24-1; d_call: .; j_call: TRBJ1-5; clone_size: .; cdr3_aa: CATSDFSGNQPQHF; cdr3_nt: TGTGCCACCAGTGATTTTTCGGGCAATCAGCCCCAGCATTTT